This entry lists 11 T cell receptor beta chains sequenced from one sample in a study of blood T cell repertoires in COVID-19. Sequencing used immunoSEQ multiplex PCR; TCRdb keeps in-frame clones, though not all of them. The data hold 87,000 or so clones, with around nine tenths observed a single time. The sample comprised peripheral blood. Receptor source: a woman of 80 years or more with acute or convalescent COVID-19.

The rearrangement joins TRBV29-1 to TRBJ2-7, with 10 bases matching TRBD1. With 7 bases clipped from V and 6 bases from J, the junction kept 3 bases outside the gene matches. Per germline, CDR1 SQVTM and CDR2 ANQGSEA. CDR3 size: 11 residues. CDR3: CSGGQGPEQYF. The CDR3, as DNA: TGCAGCGGGGGACAGGGGCCCGAGCAGTACTTC.

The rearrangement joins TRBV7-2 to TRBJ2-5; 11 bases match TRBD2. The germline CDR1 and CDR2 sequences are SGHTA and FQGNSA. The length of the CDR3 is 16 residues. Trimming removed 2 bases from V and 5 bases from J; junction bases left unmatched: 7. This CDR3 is CASSLRRLAGWETQYF. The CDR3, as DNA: TGTGCCAGCAGCTTACGGCGACTAGCGGGGTGGGAGACCCAGTACTTC.

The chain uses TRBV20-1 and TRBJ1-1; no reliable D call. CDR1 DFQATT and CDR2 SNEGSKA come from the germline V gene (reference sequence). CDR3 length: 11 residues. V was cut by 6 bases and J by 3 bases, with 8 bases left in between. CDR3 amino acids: CSATDYTEAFF. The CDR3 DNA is TGCAGTGCCACAGATTACACTGAAGCTTTCTTT.

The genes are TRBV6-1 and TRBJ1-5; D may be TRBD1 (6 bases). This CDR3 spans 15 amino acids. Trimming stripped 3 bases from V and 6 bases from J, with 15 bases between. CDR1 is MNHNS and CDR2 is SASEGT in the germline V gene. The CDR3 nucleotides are TGTGCCAGCAGTGACCCGGGGGGGCACGGTCAGCCCCAGCATTTT. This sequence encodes CASSDPGGHGQPQHF.

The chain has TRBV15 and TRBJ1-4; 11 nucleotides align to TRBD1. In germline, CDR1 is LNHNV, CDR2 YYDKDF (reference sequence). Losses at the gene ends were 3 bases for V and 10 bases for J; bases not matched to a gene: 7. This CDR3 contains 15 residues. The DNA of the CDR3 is TGTGCCACCAGCAGCGAGGACAGGGGGCGCAGAAAACTGTTTTTT. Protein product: CATSSEDRGRRKLFF.

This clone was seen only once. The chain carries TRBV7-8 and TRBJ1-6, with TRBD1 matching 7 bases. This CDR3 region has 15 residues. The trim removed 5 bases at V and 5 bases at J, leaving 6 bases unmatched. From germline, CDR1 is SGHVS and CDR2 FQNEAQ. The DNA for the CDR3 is TGTGCCAGCAGCGTGACAGGGTCTGATAATTCACCCCTCCACTTT. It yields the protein CASSVTGSDNSPLHF.

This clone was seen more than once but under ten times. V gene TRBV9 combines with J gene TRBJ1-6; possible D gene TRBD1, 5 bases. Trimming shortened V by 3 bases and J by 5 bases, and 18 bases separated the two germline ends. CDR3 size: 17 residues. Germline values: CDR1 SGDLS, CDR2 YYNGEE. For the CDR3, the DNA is TGTGCCAGCAGCGCCTTCGGGGGGGGACGGAATAATTCACCCCTCCACTTT. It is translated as CASSAFGGGRNNSPLHF. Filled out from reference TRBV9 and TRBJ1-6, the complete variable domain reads DSGVTQTPKHLITATGQRVTLRCSPRSGDLSVYWYQQSLDQGLQFLIQYYNGEERAKGNILERFSAQQFPDLHSELNLSSLELGDSALYFCASSAFGGGRNNSPLHFGNGTRLTVT.

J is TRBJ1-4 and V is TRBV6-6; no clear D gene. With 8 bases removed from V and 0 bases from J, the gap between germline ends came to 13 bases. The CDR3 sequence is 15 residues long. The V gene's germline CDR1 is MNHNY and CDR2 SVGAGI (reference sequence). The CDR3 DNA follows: TGTGCCAGCCAGTTCGGAGGAGCAACTAATGAAAAACTGTTTTTT. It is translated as CASQFGGATNEKLFF.

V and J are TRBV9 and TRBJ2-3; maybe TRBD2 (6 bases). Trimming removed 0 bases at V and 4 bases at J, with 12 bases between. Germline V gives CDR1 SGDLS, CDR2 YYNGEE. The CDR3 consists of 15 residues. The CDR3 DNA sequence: TGTGCCAGCAGCGTAGACGGAGGGGCCCCAGATACGCAGTATTTT. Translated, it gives CASSVDGGAPDTQYF.

The CDR3 coding sequence is TGTGCCATCAGTGAGGATGGGCAAGCTTTCTTT. Translated, it gives CAISEDGQAFF. The gene calls are TRBV10-3 and TRBJ1-1, with no clear D. In germline, CDR1 is ENHRY, CDR2 SYGVKD. The CDR3 sequence is 11 residues long. The V and J ends lost 2 bases and 9 bases respectively, with 7 bases between them.

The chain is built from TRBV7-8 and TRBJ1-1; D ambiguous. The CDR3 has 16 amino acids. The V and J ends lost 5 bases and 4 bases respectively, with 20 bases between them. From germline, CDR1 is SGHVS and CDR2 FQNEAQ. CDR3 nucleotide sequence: TGTGCCAGCAGCCCACGTCCGGGGTTGGTGATCACTGAAGCTTTCTTT. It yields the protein CASSPRPGLVITEAFF.